The source of this TCR beta chain is a study of T cell repertoires in cytomegalovirus infection. Findings and caveats of the study: HLA-C-restricted CMV-specific TCR beta clonotypes were dominant in the ex vivo response.

TCRdb processed the reads anew with MiXCR; each CDR3 protein has one entry. The table shows roughly 630,000 distinct CDR3 sequences, with roughly 26% occurring only once. This CDR3 spans 16 amino acids. Germline CDR1 KGHDR, CDR2 SFDVKD. Note on this clonotype: Its specificity is unknown. Relative to the germline gene, one junction end is altered; a read error may explain this.

J is TRBJ2-3 and V is TRBV24-1; no clear D gene. Sequencing was done on a sample of CD8+ T cells from PBMCs. This TCR derives from a human donor in good health (CMV status not recorded). Some clones in this sample may be carry-over from other donors' samples. CDR3 DNA: TGTGTCACCAGTGATTTTCGCCAGGCTTACACAGATACGCAGTATTTT. Translating it yields CVTSDFRQAYTDTQYF.